The 27 T cell receptor beta chains below come from one sample, sequenced in a study of Graves' ophthalmopathy and Graves' hyperthyroidism (dated by TCRdb to between 2017 and 2018). The data were produced on an Illumina HiSeq 2000. For repertoire sequencing, the TCR beta CDR3 regions were amplified from RNA transcripts. The first round of RT-PCR was done with HTBI primers and the Qiagen OneStep RT-PCR kit, and was followed by a second round of multiplex PCR, then size selection and purification. TCRdb handled the public reads itself, with Q25 trimming in fastp and clone calling in MiXCR, and kept productive beta chains. Each CDR3 protein appears once, grouped with its most common genes and DNA. This sample holds about 240,000 distinct CDR3 sequences; around 45% were observed only once. The leading ten clones occupy over 40% of the sample. Sequenced material: peripheral blood. The origin of the receptors is an adult man with Graves' ophthalmopathy.

The J gene is TRBJ1-1, the V gene TRBV10-3, with D maybe TRBD1 (5 bases). Germline V gene data show CDR1 as ENHRY and CDR2 as SYGVKD. This CDR3 is 14 amino acids long. V was trimmed by 0 bases and J by 4 bases, leaving 9 bases between them. The CDR3 sequence is CAISESRGITEAFF. The CDR3 DNA is TGTGCCATCAGTGAGTCTAGGGGCATCACTGAAGCTTTCTTT.

V is TRBV12-5 and J is TRBJ1-3; D uncertain. The length of the CDR3 is 14 residues. Germline values: CDR1 LGHNT, CDR2 FRNRAP. The V gene lost 3 bases and the J gene lost 7 bases, with 13 bases spanning the gap. The CDR3 is CASGFVSGVNTIYF. The CDR3 coding sequence is TGTGCTAGTGGTTTCGTCTCAGGAGTCAACACCATATATTTT.

The rearrangement uses TRBV9 and TRBJ1-6; D remains ambiguous. Per the germline V gene, CDR1 is SGDLS and CDR2 is YYNGEE. V was clipped by 4 bases and J by 7 bases, with 9 bases between them. This CDR3 is 13 amino acids long. The CDR3 region is CASSQDPNSPLHF. DNA for the CDR3: TGTGCCAGCAGCCAAGATCCGAATTCACCCCTCCACTTT.

The chain has TRBV7-9 and TRBJ1-2, with D perhaps matching TRBD1 (6 bases). This CDR3 comprises 15 residues. Trimming removed 3 bases at V and 6 bases at J, with 17 bases between. The germline gives CDR1 SEHNR, CDR2 FQNEAQ (reference sequence). CDR3 bases: TGTGCCAGCAGCTTGATTCAGGGGCGCCTCGATGGCTACACCTTC. Protein product: CASSLIQGRLDGYTF.

This sequence joins TRBV2 and TRBJ2-7; TRBD2 aligns across 7 bases. V dropped 8 bases and J dropped 0; count of bases not matched to a gene: 7. CDR1 and CDR2 (germline): SNHLY, FYNNEI. This CDR3 region has 14 residues. CDR3 protein: CASDGGRSSYEQYF. The CDR3 DNA follows: TGTGCCAGCGACGGGGGGAGGTCCTCCTACGAGCAGTACTTC.

Within the sample, this clonotype is medium-sized. This chain connects TRBV29-1 to TRBJ2-5; TRBD1 aligns across 8 bases. J gave up 5 bases and V 6 bases, and 5 bases lay outside the gene matches. The CDR3 spans 12 residues. Germline V gene sequence: CDR1 SQVTM, CDR2 ANQGSEA. CDR3 in DNA: TGCAGCGTCGTTGACAGGGGCGAGACCCAGTACTTC. It translates to CSVVDRGETQYF.

This chain joins TRBV7-9 and TRBJ1-1; 9 bases match TRBD1. Looked up from germline, CDR1 is SEHNR and CDR2 is FQNEAQ (reference sequence). There are 15 residues in the CDR3. The ends lost 6 bases at V and 4 bases at J; junction bases unmatched: 9. As DNA, the CDR3 is TGTGCCAGCAGGTCACAGGGGGCTGCGATCACTGAAGCTTTCTTT. Residues: CASRSQGAAITEAFF.

The chain links TRBV10-2 to TRBJ2-7; 12 nucleotides align to TRBD1. The V gene end was trimmed by 3 bases and the J gene end by 6 bases; junction bases not matched to a gene: 6. Germline V gene data show CDR1 as WSHSY and CDR2 as SAAADI. This CDR3 comprises 15 residues. The CDR3 sequence: CASSDPRDRGPEQYF. In DNA, the CDR3 is TGCGCCAGCAGTGACCCACGGGACAGGGGGCCCGAGCAGTACTTC.

In DNA form, the CDR3 reads TGTGCCAGTAGTATAGATAGGGCAGGGGGCTACGAGCAGTACTTC. Encoded protein: CASSIDRAGGYEQYF. The rearrangement uses TRBV19 and TRBJ2-7, with 7 bases identical to TRBD1. Germline V gene data show CDR1 as LNHDA and CDR2 as SQIVND (reference sequence). CDR3 length: 15 amino acids. V lost 0 bases and J lost 3; bases outside the gene matches: 5. Full variable domain (outside the CDR3, taken from reference TRBV19 and TRBJ2-7): DGGITQSPKYLFRKEGQNVTLSCEQNLNHDAMYWYRQDPGQGLRLIYYSQIVNDFQKGDIAEGYSVSREKKESFPLTVTSAQKNPTAFYLCASSIDRAGGYEQYFGPGTRLTVT.

The chain employs TRBV28 and TRBJ2-7; D not resolved. Looked up from germline, CDR1 is MDHEN and CDR2 is SYDVKM. The CDR3 has 12 residues. V was pared by 2 bases and J by 4 bases, with 6 bases between. CDR3 in amino acids: CASSLQYYEQYF. The CDR3 DNA reads TGTGCCAGCAGTTTACAATATTACGAGCAGTACTTC.

Comments on this clonotype: This sequence may be a read error, since a much larger clone differs from it by one base. V gene TRBV5-6 combines with J gene TRBJ2-5; 9 bases fit TRBD2. Trimming at V came to 4 bases and at J to 2 bases, leaving 3 bases not matched to a gene. Germline assignment: CDR1 SGHDT and CDR2 YYEEEE. The CDR3 sequence is 14 residues long. CDR3 nucleotides: TGTGCCAGCAGCGCGACTAGCGGACAAGAGACCCAGTACTTC. It encodes CASSATSGQETQYF.

The rearrangement uses TRBV7-9 and TRBJ1-4; D not certain. CDR3 length: 13 residues. V lost 8 bases and J lost 5, with 12 bases in between. Germline loops: CDR1 SEHNR, CDR2 FQNEAQ (reference sequence). CDR3 coding DNA: TGTGCCAGCTTAATGGACGGGAATGAAAAACTGTTTTTT. Its translation is CASLMDGNEKLFF.

The chain links TRBV25-1 to TRBJ2-7; 7 nucleotides match TRBD1. The V gene's germline CDR1 is MGHDK and CDR2 SYGVNS. The CDR3 has 13 residues. The V and J ends lost 6 bases and 3 bases, in that order; junction bases with no gene match: 5. The CDR3 spells CASRPDRFYEQYF. CDR3 coding DNA: TGTGCCAGCAGACCGGACAGGTTCTACGAGCAGTACTTC.

This clonotype was found a few times. CDR3 loop: CASSMSGWGTSGTGELFF. DNA for the CDR3: TGTGCCAGTAGTATGTCGGGTTGGGGGACTAGCGGCACCGGGGAGCTGTTTTTT. The rearrangement links TRBV19 to TRBJ2-2; TRBD2 matches 11 bases. This CDR3 comprises 18 residues. Germline V lookup: CDR1 LNHDA, CDR2 SQIVND (reference sequence). Trimming cost V 3 bases and J 4 bases; bases outside gene matches: 10.

The gene calls are TRBV6-1 and TRBJ1-2, with unresolved D. V was pared by 5 bases and J by 5 bases, with 21 bases between. Germline-derived CDR1 and CDR2 are MNHNS and SASEGT. This CDR3 comprises 16 residues. The CDR3 nucleotides are TGTGCCAGCAGTTCGCCCTTTCGGGGAGGACGATATGGCTACACCTTC. Translating gives CASSSPFRGGRYGYTF.

This sequence joins TRBV19 and TRBJ2-6, with a weak D call TRBD2 (6 bases). V was clipped by 10 bases and J by 0 bases, with 16 bases between them. Germline V gene lookup returns CDR1 LNHDA and CDR2 SQIVND (reference sequence). The CDR3 contains 16 residues. CDR3 nucleotide sequence: TGTGCCACTTCGGGACTCCGAACCTCTGGGGCCAACGTCCTGACTTTC. Protein sequence: CATSGLRTSGANVLTF.

The sample holds a few counts of this clonotype. The chain is built from TRBV7-9 and TRBJ2-7; TRBD1 matches at 8 bases. J lost 0 bases, V lost 4 bases, and 5 bases had no gene match. Per the germline V gene, CDR1 is SEHNR and CDR2 is FQNEAQ (reference sequence). This CDR3 is 15 amino acids long. The CDR3 nucleotides are TGTGCCAGCAGCTCAGGGGGCCGGAGCTCCTACGAGCAGTACTTC. It translates to CASSSGGRSSYEQYF.

This chain uses TRBV7-2 with TRBJ1-2; TRBD1 aligns across 9 bases. Looked up from germline, CDR1 is SGHTA and CDR2 is FQGNSA. The CDR3 runs 17 residues. The V segment lost 5 bases and the J segment 5 bases; nucleotides outside the gene matches: 15. The CDR3: CASSNLPGQGSSYGYTF. In nucleotides, the CDR3 is TGTGCCAGCAGCAACCTCCCGGGACAGGGATCATCGTATGGCTACACCTTC.

The CDR3 reads CASNRVPNEKLFF. The CDR3 DNA reads as TGCGCCAGCAACAGGGTGCCTAATGAAAAACTGTTTTTT. The rearrangement joins TRBV4-1 to TRBJ1-4; D may be TRBD1 (6 bases). The germline V and J ends were trimmed by 7 bases and 3 bases, with 9 bases remaining between them. This CDR3 contains 13 residues. Germline CDR1 MGHRA, CDR2 YSYEKL.

For the CDR3, the DNA is TGTGCCAGCAGTGAGGCTGACCGCCAGCCCCAGCATTTT. Protein: CASSEADRQPQHF. The chain joins TRBV6-1 to TRBJ1-5; no firm D call. In germline, CDR1 is MNHNS, CDR2 SASEGT. Trimming took 3 bases from V and 7 from J, leaving 10 bases between them. The CDR3 totals 13 residues.

The sample holds a few counts of this clonotype. This sequence joins TRBV6-1 and TRBJ1-1; D ambiguous. Germline-derived CDR1 and CDR2 are MNHNS and SASEGT. V was shortened by 4 bases and J by 0 bases, with 3 bases between the two germline ends. The CDR3 contains 12 residues. The CDR3 DNA reads TGTGCCAGCAGTGTCCTGAACACTGAAGCTTTCTTT. Its translation is CASSVLNTEAFF.

This clonotype was recorded a few times. V gene TRBV10-3 combines with J gene TRBJ1-2, with no clear D. This CDR3 is built from 10 residues. V was trimmed by 10 bases and J by 8 bases, leaving 11 bases between them. CDR1 and CDR2 from the germline V gene are ENHRY and SYGVKD. CDR3 loop: CASSSTGYTF. CDR3 bases: TGTGCCAGCAGCTCCACGGGCTACACCTTC.

This clonotype appeared a few times. The CDR3 is CASSSGPNTGELFF. The CDR3 nucleotides are TGTGCCAGCAGCTCAGGGCCTAACACCGGGGAGCTGTTTTTT. The chain uses TRBV7-3 and TRBJ2-2, with D maybe TRBD1 (5 bases). The germline V and J ends were trimmed by 4 bases and 2 bases, with 8 bases remaining between them. Germline CDR1 SGHTA, CDR2 FQGTGA. CDR3 size: 14 residues.

This chain joins TRBV5-1 and TRBJ2-2, with a weak D call TRBD1 (6 bases). CDR3 length: 15 amino acids. The V and J ends lost 0 bases and 6 bases respectively, with 12 bases between them. Germline CDR1 and CDR2: SGHRS and YFSETQ. The chain's CDR3 is CASSLVTGYPGELFF. The CDR3 region has the DNA TGCGCCAGCAGCTTGGTAACAGGGTATCCCGGGGAGCTGTTTTTT.

This clonotype has a handful of counts. The chain is built from TRBV7-2 and TRBJ2-6; D may be TRBD2 (7 bases). Deletions cut 2 bases from V and 0 bases from J, with 14 bases between. The CDR3 contains 18 residues. Germline CDR1 and CDR2: SGHTA and FQGNSA. This CDR3 reads CASSLKGGALSGANVLTF. The CDR3 coding sequence is TGTGCCAGCAGCTTAAAAGGGGGGGCGCTCTCTGGGGCCAACGTCCTGACTTTC.

The chain has TRBV7-2 and TRBJ1-3, with TRBD1 as a possible D gene (6 bases). Trimming stripped 9 bases from V and 4 bases from J, with 13 bases between. Germline CDR1 is SGHTA and CDR2 is FQGNSA. The CDR3 is made up of 13 amino acids. CDR3 protein: CASSGESGNTIYF. The CDR3 nucleotides read TGTGCCAGTTCAGGGGAGAGCGGAAACACCATATATTTT. Full variable domain (outside the CDR3, taken from reference TRBV7-2 and TRBJ1-3): GAGVSQSPSNKVTEKGKDVELRCDPISGHTALYWYRQSLGQGLEFLIYFQGNSAPDKSGLPSDRFSAERTGGSVSTLTIQRTQQEDSAVYLCASSGESGNTIYFGEGSWLTVV.

The chain links TRBV12-3 or TRBV12-4 to TRBJ1-2; D unresolved. V lost 7 bases, J lost 1 base, and 13 bases lay in between. This CDR3 comprises 14 residues. The CDR3 here is CASKQRRSNYGYTF. The CDR3, as DNA: TGTGCCAGCAAACAGCGACGAAGTAACTATGGCTACACCTTC.